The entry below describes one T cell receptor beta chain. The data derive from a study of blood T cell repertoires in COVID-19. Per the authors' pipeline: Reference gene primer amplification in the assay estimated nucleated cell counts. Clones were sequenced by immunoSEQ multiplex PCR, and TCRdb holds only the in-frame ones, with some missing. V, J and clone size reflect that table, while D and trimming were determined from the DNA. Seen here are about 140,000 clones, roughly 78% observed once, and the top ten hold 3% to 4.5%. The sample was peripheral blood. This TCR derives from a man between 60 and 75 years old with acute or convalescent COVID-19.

The DNA for the CDR3 is TGCGCCAGCAGCCATCATGACCGGGTACAAGGCTACACCTTC. It codes for CASSHHDRVQGYTF. This rearrangement joins TRBV4-1 to TRBJ1-2; D call uncertain. The CDR3 loop spans 14 amino acids. Looked up from germline, CDR1 is MGHRA and CDR2 is YSYEKL. V was pared by 3 bases and J by 8 bases, with 16 bases between.